What follows is one T cell receptor (beta chain) and its context. At survey level, the immunoSEQ assay was run in its v3.0 version. Profiled with immunoSEQ multiplex PCR; TCRdb holds only in-frame clones, not every one. The sample includes roughly 12,000 clones, 82% of them seen just once. Germline CDR1 SGHDN, CDR2 FVKESK. The CDR3 spans 13 residues. V trimming: 4 bases; J trimming: 4 bases; junction bases outside the gene matches: 3. This specimen belongs to a study of long-term antiretroviral therapy in people with HIV. The sequences come from unsorted PBMCs, collected around 8 years after starting antiretroviral therapy. V and J are TRBV14 and TRBJ1-2, with 7 nucleotides matching TRBD1. The sequence came from a man in his fifties with HIV. The CDR3 is CASSPGTVYGYTF. CDR3 DNA sequence: TGTGCCAGCAGCCCTGGGACAGTCTATGGCTACACCTTC.